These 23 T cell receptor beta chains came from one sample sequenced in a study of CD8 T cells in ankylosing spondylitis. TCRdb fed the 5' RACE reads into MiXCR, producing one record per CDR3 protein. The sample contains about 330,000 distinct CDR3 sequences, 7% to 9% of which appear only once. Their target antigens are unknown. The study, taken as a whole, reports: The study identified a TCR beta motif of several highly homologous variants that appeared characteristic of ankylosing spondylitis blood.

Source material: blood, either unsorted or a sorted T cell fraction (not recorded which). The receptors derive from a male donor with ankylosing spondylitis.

The CDR3 DNA reads as TGCAGTGCTCAGGTGAGCGCGAACGAGCAGTACTTC. Translated, it gives CSAQVSANEQYF. The chain has TRBV20-1 and TRBJ2-7; D call uncertain. V lost 5 bases, J lost 5 bases, and 13 bases lay in between. Germline-derived CDR1 and CDR2 are DFQATT and SNEGSKA (reference sequence). The CDR3 length is 12 residues.

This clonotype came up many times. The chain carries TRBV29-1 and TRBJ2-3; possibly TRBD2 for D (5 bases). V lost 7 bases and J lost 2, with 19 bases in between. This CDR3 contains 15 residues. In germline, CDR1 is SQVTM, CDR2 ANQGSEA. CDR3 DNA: TGCAGCGCTTCCCTTACTAGAGATCACACAGATACGCAGTATTTT. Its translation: CSASLTRDHTDTQYF.

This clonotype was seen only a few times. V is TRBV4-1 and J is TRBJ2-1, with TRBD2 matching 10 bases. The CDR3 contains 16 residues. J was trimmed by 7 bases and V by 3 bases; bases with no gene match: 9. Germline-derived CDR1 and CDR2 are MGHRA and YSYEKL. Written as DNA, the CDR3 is TGCGCCAGCAGCCAGCCTACTAGCGGGATCGGAAATGAGCAGTTCTTC. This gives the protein CASSQPTSGIGNEQFF.

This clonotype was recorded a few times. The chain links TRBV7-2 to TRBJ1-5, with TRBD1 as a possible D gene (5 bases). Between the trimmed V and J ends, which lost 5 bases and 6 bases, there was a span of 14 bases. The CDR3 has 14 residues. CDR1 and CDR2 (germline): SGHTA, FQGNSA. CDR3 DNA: TGTGCCAGCAGCGCGGCCCCGGGGGTTCAGCCCCAGCATTTT. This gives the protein CASSAAPGVQPQHF.

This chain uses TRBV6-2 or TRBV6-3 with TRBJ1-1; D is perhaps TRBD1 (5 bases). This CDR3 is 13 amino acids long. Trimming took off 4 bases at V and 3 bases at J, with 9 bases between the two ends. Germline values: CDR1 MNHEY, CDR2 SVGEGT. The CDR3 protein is CASSSGRYTEAFF. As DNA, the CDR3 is TGTGCCAGCAGTTCGGGGCGGTACACTGAAGCTTTCTTT.

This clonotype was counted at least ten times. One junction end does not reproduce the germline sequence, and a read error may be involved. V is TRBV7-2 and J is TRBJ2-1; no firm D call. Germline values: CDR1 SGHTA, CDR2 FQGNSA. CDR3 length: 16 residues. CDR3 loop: CASSLAMSYSYNEQFF. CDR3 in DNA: TGTGCCAGCAGCTTAGCGATGAGTTACTCCTACAACGAGCAGTTCTTC.

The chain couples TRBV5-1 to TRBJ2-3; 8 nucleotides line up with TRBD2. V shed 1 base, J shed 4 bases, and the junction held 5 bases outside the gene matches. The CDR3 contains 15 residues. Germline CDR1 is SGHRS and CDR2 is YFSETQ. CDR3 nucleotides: TGCGCCAGCAGCTTGAGACCGGGAGGGCCAGATACGCAGTATTTT. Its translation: CASSLRPGGPDTQYF.

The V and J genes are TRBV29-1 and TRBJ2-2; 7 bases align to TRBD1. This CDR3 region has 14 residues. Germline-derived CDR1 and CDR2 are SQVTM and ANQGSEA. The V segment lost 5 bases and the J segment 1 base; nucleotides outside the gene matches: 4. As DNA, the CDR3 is TGCAGCGTTCAGGACAGGAAGAACACCGGGGAGCTGTTTTTT. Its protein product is CSVQDRKNTGELFF.

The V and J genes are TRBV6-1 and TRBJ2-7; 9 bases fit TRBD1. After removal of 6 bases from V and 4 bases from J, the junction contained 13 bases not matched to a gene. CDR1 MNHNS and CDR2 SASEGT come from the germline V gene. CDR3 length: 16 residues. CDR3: CASSHGTGLIPYEQYF. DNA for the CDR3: TGTGCCAGCAGCCACGGGACAGGGCTAATCCCATACGAGCAGTACTTC.

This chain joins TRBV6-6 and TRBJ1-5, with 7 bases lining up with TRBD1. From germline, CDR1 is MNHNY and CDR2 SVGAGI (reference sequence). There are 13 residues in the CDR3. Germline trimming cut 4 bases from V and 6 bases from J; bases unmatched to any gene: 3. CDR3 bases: TGTGCCAGCAGTTCACAGGGGAGTCAGCCCCAGCATTTT. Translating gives CASSSQGSQPQHF.

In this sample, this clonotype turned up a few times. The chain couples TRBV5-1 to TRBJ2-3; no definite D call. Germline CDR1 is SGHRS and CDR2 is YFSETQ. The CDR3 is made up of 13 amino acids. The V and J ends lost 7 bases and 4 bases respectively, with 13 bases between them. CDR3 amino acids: CASSEPGADTQYF. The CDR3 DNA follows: TGCGCCAGCTCCGAGCCCGGAGCAGATACGCAGTATTTT.

The CDR3 nucleotides are TGCAGTGCTGGCCCGGGACGATACTCCTACGAGCAGTACTTC. Amino acids: CSAGPGRYSYEQYF. This chain uses TRBV20-1 with TRBJ2-7, with D possibly being TRBD1 or TRBD2 (5 bases each). The ends were cut back, 5 bases at V and 0 bases at J, with 14 bases in the middle. From germline, CDR1 is DFQATT and CDR2 SNEGSKA (reference sequence). This CDR3 has 14 amino acids.

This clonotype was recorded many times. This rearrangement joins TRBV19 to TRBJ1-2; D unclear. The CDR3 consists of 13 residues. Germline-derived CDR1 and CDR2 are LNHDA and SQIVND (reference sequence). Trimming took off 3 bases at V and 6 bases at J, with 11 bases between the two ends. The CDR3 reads CASSMWQADGYTF. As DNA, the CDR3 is TGTGCCAGTAGTATGTGGCAGGCTGATGGCTACACCTTC.

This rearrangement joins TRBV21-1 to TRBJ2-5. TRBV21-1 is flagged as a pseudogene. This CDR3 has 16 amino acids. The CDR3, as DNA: TGTGCCAGCAGCAAAGTTGGCAGTAACCCGAGGAAGACCCAGTACTTC. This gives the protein CASSKVGSNPRKTQYF.

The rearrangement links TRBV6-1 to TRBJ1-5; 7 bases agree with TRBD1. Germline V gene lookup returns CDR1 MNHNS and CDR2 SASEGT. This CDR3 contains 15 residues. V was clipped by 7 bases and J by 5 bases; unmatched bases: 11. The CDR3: CASTDPGQAYQPQHF. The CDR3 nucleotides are TGTGCCAGCACCGACCCCGGACAGGCTTATCAGCCCCAGCATTTT.

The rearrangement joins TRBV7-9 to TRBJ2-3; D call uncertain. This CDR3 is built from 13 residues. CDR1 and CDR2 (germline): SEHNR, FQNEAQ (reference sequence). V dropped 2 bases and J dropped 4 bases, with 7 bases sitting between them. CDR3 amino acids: CASSLRVADTQYF. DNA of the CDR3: TGTGCCAGCAGCTTACGGGTGGCAGATACGCAGTATTTT.

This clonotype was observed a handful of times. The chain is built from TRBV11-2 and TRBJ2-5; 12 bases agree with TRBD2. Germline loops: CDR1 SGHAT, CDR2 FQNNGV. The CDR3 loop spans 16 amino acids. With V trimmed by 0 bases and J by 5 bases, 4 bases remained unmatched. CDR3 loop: CASSLDLAGGRETQYF. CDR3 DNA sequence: TGTGCCAGCAGCTTAGATCTAGCGGGAGGGCGGGAGACCCAGTACTTC.

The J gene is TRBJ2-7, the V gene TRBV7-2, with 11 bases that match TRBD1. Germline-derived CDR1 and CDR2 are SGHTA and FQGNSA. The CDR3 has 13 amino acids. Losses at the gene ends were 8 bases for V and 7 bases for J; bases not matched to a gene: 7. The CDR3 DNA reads TGTGCCAGCTCTTGGACAGGGGGCAGGGAGCAGTACTTC. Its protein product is CASSWTGGREQYF.

The CDR3 DNA reads TGCAGTGCTGGCCTAGCGCGCCAAAACAATGAGCAGTTCTTC. Its protein is CSAGLARQNNEQFF. This rearrangement joins TRBV20-1 to TRBJ2-1; possibly TRBD2 for D (6 bases). Germline CDR1 and CDR2: DFQATT and SNEGSKA (reference sequence). V lost 5 bases and J 5 bases, leaving 16 bases between the germline ends. The CDR3 length is 14 residues.

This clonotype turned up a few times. CDR3 sequence: CASSRNRDRWNSPLHF. The CDR3 nucleotides are TGTGCCAGCAGTCGTAACCGGGACAGGTGGAATTCACCCCTCCACTTT. The chain carries TRBV2 and TRBJ1-6; 8 bases match TRBD1. The CDR3 has 16 residues. Germline-derived CDR1 and CDR2 are SNHLY and FYNNEI. The trim removed 5 bases at V and 7 bases at J, leaving 10 bases unmatched.

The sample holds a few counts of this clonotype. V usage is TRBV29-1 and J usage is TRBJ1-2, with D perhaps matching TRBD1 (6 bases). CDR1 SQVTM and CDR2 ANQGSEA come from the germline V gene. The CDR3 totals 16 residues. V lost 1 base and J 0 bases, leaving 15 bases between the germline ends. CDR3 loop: CSVEGARPGANYGYTF. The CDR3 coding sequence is TGCAGCGTTGAAGGTGCGAGGCCAGGGGCTAACTATGGCTACACCTTC.

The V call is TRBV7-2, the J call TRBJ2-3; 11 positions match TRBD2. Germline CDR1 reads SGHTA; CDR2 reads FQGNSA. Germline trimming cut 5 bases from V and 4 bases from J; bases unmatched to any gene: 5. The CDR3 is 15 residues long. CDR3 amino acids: CASSALAGVPDTQYF. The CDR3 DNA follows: TGTGCCAGCAGCGCACTAGCGGGAGTCCCAGATACGCAGTATTTT.

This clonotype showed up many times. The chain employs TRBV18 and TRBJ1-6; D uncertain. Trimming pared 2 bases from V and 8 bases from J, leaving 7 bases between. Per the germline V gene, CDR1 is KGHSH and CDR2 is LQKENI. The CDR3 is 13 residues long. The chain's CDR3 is CASSPGLDSPLHF. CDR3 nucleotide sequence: TGTGCCAGCTCACCAGGTTTGGATTCACCCCTCCACTTT.